What follows are 10 T cell receptor beta chains derived from one specimen sequenced in a study of Ad26.COV2.S vaccination and SARS-CoV-2 variants. Using immunoSEQ multiplex PCR, the repertoire was profiled, and TCRdb retains in-frame clones only, with some absent. The table has about 100,000 clones, around 80% seen once. The sample consisted of peripheral blood, taken after recovery from COVID-19. These receptors all stem from a human donor who had recovered from COVID-19.

This clone was detected only a few times. The chain has TRBV29-1 and TRBJ1-5; no definite D call. The CDR3 spans 13 residues. V lost 4 bases and J 2 bases, leaving 9 bases between the germline ends. Germline V gene lookup returns CDR1 SQVTM and CDR2 ANQGSEA. The CDR3 sequence: CSVGGIGNQPQHF. CDR3 nucleotide sequence: TGCAGCGTTGGAGGGATCGGCAATCAGCCCCAGCATTTT.

This clone was seen more than once but under ten times. CDR3 DNA sequence: TGTGCCAGCAGCTTGGGAGGGAACTCTGGAAACACCATATATTTT. The encoded protein is CASSLGGNSGNTIYF. J is TRBJ1-3 and V is TRBV5-6; D is undetermined. CDR3 length: 15 residues. The germline V gene encodes CDR1 SGHDT and CDR2 YYEEEE. V dropped 0 bases and J dropped 0 bases, with 7 bases sitting between them.

The chain joins TRBV19 to TRBJ2-3; 8 bases fit TRBD1. J was trimmed by 0 bases and V by 6 bases; bases with no gene match: 2. This CDR3 comprises 14 residues. Per the germline V gene, CDR1 is LNHDA and CDR2 is SQIVND (reference sequence). The CDR3 region is CASSGQGSTDTQYF. The CDR3 bases are TGTGCCAGTAGCGGACAGGGAAGCACAGATACGCAGTATTTT.

This rearrangement joins TRBV11-2 to TRBJ2-5; no definite D call. This CDR3 has 15 residues. Germline V lookup: CDR1 SGHAT, CDR2 FQNNGV. V was clipped by 2 bases and J by 1 base, with 11 bases between them. CDR3: CASSLSGVAQETQYF. The CDR3 region has the DNA TGTGCCAGCAGCTTATCTGGGGTAGCCCAAGAGACCCAGTACTTC.

The gene calls are TRBV24-1 and TRBJ2-7; D remains ambiguous. CDR1 is KGHDR and CDR2 is SFDVKD in the germline V gene. Trimming pared 4 bases from V and 9 bases from J, leaving 9 bases between. The CDR3 spans 11 residues. CDR3: CATSDPFGQYF. In DNA form, the CDR3 reads TGTGCCACCAGTGACCCCTTCGGGCAGTACTTC.

The rearrangement joins TRBV2 to TRBJ2-7; 7 bases align to TRBD2. The V segment lost 4 bases and the J segment 3 bases; nucleotides outside the gene matches: 15. Germline V gene lookup returns CDR1 SNHLY and CDR2 FYNNEI. The CDR3 is made up of 17 amino acids. Here the CDR3 reads CASSGSLDSGRDYEQYF. CDR3 DNA: TGTGCCAGCAGTGGAAGTCTTGATTCAGGGAGGGACTACGAGCAGTACTTC.

The chain couples TRBV10-3 to TRBJ1-5; 10 bases map to TRBD1. The ends lost 4 bases at V and 7 bases at J; junction bases unmatched: 7. Germline V lookup: CDR1 ENHRY, CDR2 SYGVKD. The CDR3 covers 15 residues. In nucleotides, the CDR3 is TGTGCCATCAGTGTAGAGGGACAGGGGAACCAGCCCCAGCATTTT. Its protein is CAISVEGQGNQPQHF.

The chain has TRBV29-1 and TRBJ1-5, with a weak D call TRBD1 (5 bases). Deletions cut 6 bases from V and 4 bases from J, with 16 bases between. This CDR3 contains 14 residues. Germline V lookup: CDR1 SQVTM, CDR2 ANQGSEA. The CDR3 region is CSVRLRDGNQPQHF. The DNA for the CDR3 is TGCAGCGTCCGTCTCCGGGACGGTAATCAGCCCCAGCATTTT.

Regarding this clone: One end of the junction varies from germline; a read error may be responsible. The chain uses TRBV7-3 and TRBJ2-2; D may correspond to TRBD1 or TRBD2 (5 bases each). This CDR3 is built from 13 residues. The germline gives CDR1 SGHTA, CDR2 FQGTGA. This CDR3 reads CASSFGTAGELCF. The CDR3 DNA reads as TGTGCCAGCAGCTTCGGGACGGCCGGGGAGCTGTGTTTT.

The genes are TRBV3-1 (or the pseudogene TRBV3-2) and TRBJ1-1; D not resolved. Per germline, CDR1 LGHDT and CDR2 YNNKEL (reference sequence). The CDR3 length is 13 residues. With 0 bases removed from V and 3 bases from J, the gap between germline ends came to 5 bases. DNA for the CDR3: TGTGCCAGCAGCCAAGATTTAGACACTGAAGCTTTCTTT. Protein: CASSQDLDTEAFF.